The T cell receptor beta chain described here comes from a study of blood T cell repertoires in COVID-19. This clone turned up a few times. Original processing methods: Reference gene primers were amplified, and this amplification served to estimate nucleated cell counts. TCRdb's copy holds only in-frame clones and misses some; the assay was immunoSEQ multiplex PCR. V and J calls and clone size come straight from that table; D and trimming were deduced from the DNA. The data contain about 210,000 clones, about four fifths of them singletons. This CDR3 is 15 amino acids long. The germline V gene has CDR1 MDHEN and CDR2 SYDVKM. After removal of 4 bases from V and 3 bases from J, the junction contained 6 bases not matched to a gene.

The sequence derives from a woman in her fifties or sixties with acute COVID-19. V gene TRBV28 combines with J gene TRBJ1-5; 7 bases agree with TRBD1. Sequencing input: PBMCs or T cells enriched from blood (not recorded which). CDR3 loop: CASSSGTALNQPQHF. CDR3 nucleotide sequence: TGTGCCAGCAGTTCCGGGACAGCCCTCAATCAGCCCCAGCATTTT.